This T cell receptor beta chain was profiled in a study of response to subunit inactivated influenza vaccine. The CDR3 contains 12 residues. The V and J ends lost 5 bases and 8 bases respectively, with 12 bases between them. TCRdb reprocessed the RT-PCR reads via MiXCR and lists one record per CDR3 protein. The table has 650,000 or so distinct CDR3 sequences, roughly 15% seen once; the top ten hold 7.5% to 9%. This TCR came from a man in his forties or fifties who received an inactivated influenza vaccine. The sequences come from PBMCs from blood, collected 14 days before vaccination. This chain links TRBV12-3 or TRBV12-4 with TRBJ1-1; possibly TRBD1 for D (5 bases). CDR3 residues: CASSQTVTEAFF. The DNA for the CDR3 is TGTGCCAGCAGTCAGACAGTAACAGAAGCTTTCTTT.